These T cell receptor beta chains were read from a single sample in a study of Graves' ophthalmopathy and Graves' hyperthyroidism. TCRdb processed the multiplex PCR reads anew with MiXCR; each CDR3 protein has one entry. The sample holds 600,000 to 950,000 distinct CDR3 sequences, around 40% seen once. Sequencing was performed on peripheral blood. These TCRs come from an adult man with Graves' ophthalmopathy. Each CDR3 is given with its conserved first and last residue. The D gene is left open where the match is weak. Size values are once, few and many counts, or a class for expanded clones, and some rows have none.

>once|TRBJ1-5|15|TRBD1|TRBV24-1
CASAPGQGGNQPQHF
TGTGCCAGCGCTCCGGGACAGGGGGGAAATCAGCCCCAGCATTTT
>NA|TRBJ1-4|14|TRBD1|TRBV10-3
CAIRETGESEKLFF
TGTGCCATCAGGGAGACAGGGGAGAGTGAAAAACTGTTTTTT
>few|TRBJ1-1|15|NA|TRBV9
CASSVVTGVVTEAFF
TGTGCCAGCAGCGTAGTAACAGGAGTTGTCACTGAAGCTTTCTTT
>few|TRBJ1-6|15|NA|TRBV12-3/TRBV12-4
CASSVRQVYNSPLHF
TGTGCCAGCAGTGTACGACAGGTCTATAATTCACCCCTCCACTTT
>many|TRBJ1-1|15|TRBD1|TRBV7-3
CANRTGANLNTEAFF
TGTGCCAACCGAACAGGGGCCAATTTGAACACTGAAGCTTTCTTT
>NA|TRBJ2-2|16|TRBD1|TRBV25-1
CASRSPDRGEAGELFF
TGTGCCAGCAGGAGCCCTGACAGGGGAGAGGCCGGGGAGCTGTTTTTT
>many|TRBJ2-7|14|TRBD2|TRBV29-1
CSVKVGGGPVEQYF
TGCAGCGTCAAGGTCGGGGGAGGGCCGGTTGAGCAGTACTTC
>NA|TRBJ2-5|14|NA|TRBV24-1
CASSGDPLAETQYF
TGTGCCAGCAGTGGGGACCCCTTGGCGGAGACCCAGTACTTC
>NA|TRBJ2-7|16|TRBD1|TRBV7-9
CASSLYIAGGDYEQYF
TGTGCCAGCAGCTTATATATCGCAGGGGGCGATTACGAGCAGTACTTC
>few|TRBJ1-2|15|NA|TRBV10-3
CAISVARGNNYGYTF
TGTGCCATCAGTGTCGCTCGGGGGAACAACTATGGCTACACCTTC
>many|TRBJ1-5|14|NA|TRBV7-9
CASSLRSSNQPQHF
TGTGCCAGCAGCTTACGATCTAGCAATCAGCCCCAGCATTTT
>NA|TRBJ1-6|15|NA|TRBV7-2
CASSQRTGINSPLHF
TGTGCCAGCAGCCAGAGAACAGGGATAAATTCACCCCTCCACTTT
>NA|TRBJ1-6|16|TRBD1|TRBV11-2
CASSEPTGVGNSPLHF
TGTGCCAGCAGCGAACCAACAGGGGTTGGCAATTCACCCCTCCACTTT
>many|TRBJ2-7|15|TRBD1|TRBV29-1
CSAGSGTGFSYEQYF
TGCAGCGCTGGGTCCGGGACAGGGTTCTCCTACGAGCAGTACTTC
>many|TRBJ2-5|14|NA|TRBV24-1
CATSDRGWQETQYF
TGTGCCACCAGTGATAGAGGGTGGCAAGAGACCCAGTACTTC
>NA|TRBJ1-2|15|NA|TRBV4-3
CASSPVGTGNYGYTF
NA
>NA|TRBJ1-5|16|TRBD1|TRBV24-1
CASSEADRGTDQPQHF
TGTGCCAGCAGTGAGGCGGACAGGGGCACCGATCAGCCCCAGCATTTT
>few|TRBJ2-5|17|TRBD2|TRBV5-4
CASSLPISSAGGETQYF
TGTGCCAGCAGCTTGCCTATCAGTTCAGCGGGGGGCGAGACCCAGTACTTC
>NA|TRBJ1-6|16|NA|TRBV2
CASSRNSYGYNSPLHF
TGTGCCAGCAGCCGAAACAGCTACGGGTATAATTCACCCCTCCACTTT
>NA|TRBJ1-5|13|NA|TRBV12-3/TRBV12-4
CTSSLRVGQPQHF
TGTACCAGCAGTTTACGGGTAGGTCAGCCCCAGCATTTT
>NA|TRBJ2-5|11|NA|TRBV7-9
CASSDTGPEYF
TGTGCCAGCAGCGACACGGGACCGGAGTACTTC
>NA|TRBJ1-5|14|NA|TRBV19
CASRGGQLYQPQHF
TGTGCCAGTAGGGGAGGACAGTTATATCAGCCCCAGCATTTT
>NA|TRBJ1-1|16|TRBD1|TRBV25-1
CTSSVDRGLLNTEAFF
TGTACCAGCAGTGTTGACAGGGGGCTCCTCAACACTGAAGCTTTCTTT
>NA|TRBJ2-5|17|TRBD1|TRBV7-9
CASSTPLGTGGQETQYF
TGTGCCAGCAGCACCCCCCTCGGGACAGGGGGACAAGAGACCCAGTACTTC
>NA|TRBJ1-2|12|NA|TRBV25-1
CASSLYRGLLTF
TGTGCCAGCAGTTTATATCGTGGACTCCTCACCTTC
>NA|TRBJ2-1|15|TRBD2|TRBV25-1
CASSESPSGRNEQFF
TGTGCCAGCAGTGAATCGCCTAGCGGGAGAAATGAGCAGTTCTTC
>NA|TRBJ2-2|15|TRBD2|TRBV7-9
CASSLSGLAGYEQFF
TGTGCCAGCAGCTTATCGGGCCTAGCGGGGTATGAGCAGTTTTTT
>NA|TRBJ1-5|16|TRBD1|TRBV4-2
CASSQDPGQGNQPQHF
TGTGCCAGCAGCCAGGATCCGGGACAGGGGAATCAGCCCCAGCATTTT
>once|TRBJ2-5|15|NA|TRBV9
CASSPSPGAQETQYF
TGCGCCAGCAGCCCTAGTCCTGGCGCACAAGAGACCCAGTACTTC
>NA|TRBJ2-7|12|NA|TRBV29-1
CSLDRRSAEQYF
TGCAGCTTAGATCGGCGAAGTGCCGAGCAGTACTTC
>few|TRBJ2-7|12|NA|TRBV27
CASRSSAYEQYF
TGTGCCAGCAGGTCCAGTGCCTACGAGCAGTACTTC
>NA|TRBJ1-1|15|NA|TRBV29-1
CSAREEPRGDTEAFF
TGCAGTGCTAGAGAGGAGCCCCGGGGTGACACTGAAGCTTTCTTT
>few|TRBJ2-2|17|NA|TRBV9
CASSPVSTGLNTGELFF
TGTGCCAGCAGCCCTGTCTCGACGGGTCTGAACACCGGGGAGCTGTTTTTT
>NA|TRBJ1-5|16|NA|TRBV19
CASSMVFRSPNQPQHF
TGTGCCAGTAGTATGGTATTCCGGAGCCCCAATCAGCCCCAGCATTTT
>NA|TRBJ2-5|12|NA|TRBV29-1
CSVVGGEETQYF
TGCAGCGTTGTTGGGGGCGAGGAGACCCAGTACTTC
>NA|TRBJ1-1|13|TRBD1|TRBV9
CASSQGTGVQAFF
TGTGCCAGCAGCCAAGGGACAGGGGTTCAAGCTTTCTTT
>many|TRBJ1-1|15|TRBD1|TRBV7-6
CASSPPTGVNTEAFF
TGTGCCAGCAGCCCCCCGACAGGGGTAAACACTGAAGCTTTCTTT
>many|TRBJ2-2|16|TRBD1|TRBV7-9
CASSPRTGSNTGELFF
TGTGCCAGCAGCCCAAGGACAGGGTCGAACACCGGGGAGCTGTTTTTT
>few|TRBJ2-2|17|NA|TRBV25-1
CASSPRGTPRVTGELFF
TGTGCCAGCTCACCCAGGGGCACCCCACGGGTCACCGGGGAGCTGTTTTTT
>once|TRBJ1-2|14|NA|TRBV10-3
CAIAPAADSPGYTF
TGTGCCATCGCCCCGGCGGCGGATTCACCTGGCTACACCTTC
>NA|TRBJ1-2|16|TRBD1|TRBV2
CASSYATGVRLYGYTF
TGTGCCAGCAGCTACGCGACAGGGGTTCGTCTGTATGGCTACACCTTC
>NA|TRBJ1-5|15|TRBD1|TRBV24-1
CATSAPDRENQPQHF
TGTGCCACCAGTGCTCCGGACAGGGAGAATCAGCCCCAGCATTTT
>NA|TRBJ2-7|15|NA|TRBV9
CASSVGSGSSYEQYF
TGTGCCAGCAGCGTAGGATCGGGAAGCTCCTACGAGCAGTACTTC
>once|TRBJ1-2|12|NA|TRBV6-1
CASSYVTGGYTF
TGTGCCAGCAGTTACGTGACAGGTGGCTACACCTTC
>NA|TRBJ1-5|16|TRBD1|TRBV12-3/TRBV12-4
CASSLEGGGEDQPQHF
TGTGCCAGCAGTTTAGAGGGAGGGGGCGAAGATCAGCCCCAGCATTTT
>few|TRBJ2-6|15|TRBD1|TRBV5-6
CASSFRGPGANVLTF
TGTGCCAGCAGCTTCAGGGGGCCTGGGGCCAACGTCCTGACTTTC
>once|TRBJ1-4|17|NA|TRBV10-3
CASSDWVNREPNEKLFF
TGTGCCAGCAGTGACTGGGTCAACAGGGAGCCTAATGAAAAACTGTTTTTT
>NA|TRBJ2-2|13|NA|TRBV7-9
CASSLEANGELFF
TGTGCCAGCAGCTTAGAGGCCAACGGGGAGCTGTTTTTT
>NA|TRBJ2-7|14|NA|TRBV12-3/TRBV12-4
CASSLSGGGDEQYF
TGTGCCAGCTCCCTGTCGGGGGGCGGAGACGAGCAGTACTTC
>NA|TRBJ1-2|16|NA|TRBV7-2
CASSLSSGGIGYGYTF
TGTGCCAGCAGCTTATCATCCGGAGGGATCGGCTATGGCTACACCTTC
>NA|TRBJ2-2|16|NA|TRBV15
CATSRDRWGETGGLFF
TGTGCCACCAGCAGAGATCGATGGGGAGAAACCGGGGGGCTGTTTTTT
>NA|TRBJ1-3|15|NA|TRBV7-9
CASSQEARSGNTIYF
TGCGCCAGCAGCCAAGAGGCCCGCTCTGGAAACACCATATATTTT
>NA|TRBJ1-6|15|TRBD1|TRBV15
CATSRQGQGVSPLHF
TGTGCCACCAGCAGGCAAGGACAGGGTGTTTCACCCCTCCACTTC